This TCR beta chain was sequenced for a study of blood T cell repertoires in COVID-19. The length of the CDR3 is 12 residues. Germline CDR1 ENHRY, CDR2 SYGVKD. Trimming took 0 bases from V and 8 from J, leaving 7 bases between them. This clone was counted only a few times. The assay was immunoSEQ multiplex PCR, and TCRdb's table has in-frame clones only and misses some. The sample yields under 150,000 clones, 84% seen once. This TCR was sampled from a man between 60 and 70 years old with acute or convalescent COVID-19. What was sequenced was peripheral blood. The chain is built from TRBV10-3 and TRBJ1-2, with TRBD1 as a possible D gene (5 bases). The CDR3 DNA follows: TGTGCCATCAGTGAGTCGACAGAAGGCTACACCTTC. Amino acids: CAISESTEGYTF.